The rows below give T cell receptor beta chains drawn from one sample of a study of shared clonotypes between healthy human individuals. The assay was immunoSEQ multiplex PCR, and TCRdb's table has in-frame clones only and misses some. The sample lists roughly 2.5 million clones, more than 80% seen once, with roughly 0.13% in the top ten. Sequencing input: naive CD4+ T cells sorted from blood. Source of these receptors: a man between 18 and 35 years old in good health. Both conserved end residues are part of each CDR3. A D gene is named only where the DNA matches it firmly. Clone size is stated in some rows and not others, as once, few, many or a class when expanded.

j_call clone_size v_call d_call cdr3_aa cdr3_nt
TRBJ2-7 . TRBV5-4 TRBD2 CASSQPWEGNEQYF TGTGCCAGCAGCCAGCCCTGGGAGGGCAACGAGCAGTACTTC
TRBJ2-1 . TRBV6-5 TRBD1 CASIRDRGPNNEQFF TGTGCCAGCATTAGGGACAGGGGGCCAAACAATGAGCAGTTCTTC
TRBJ2-7 . TRBV6-5 TRBD2 CASSTSSGPIYEQYF TGTGCCAGCAGTACCTCTAGCGGGCCAATCTACGAGCAGTACTTC
TRBJ2-3 . TRBV7-2 TRBD1 CASSRRTSAGQARQYF TGTGCCAGCAGCCGAAGAACCTCAGCCGGACAGGCGAGGCAGTATTTT
TRBJ2-1 . TRBV6-1 TRBD1 CASSSGTVLNEQFF TGTGCCAGCAGCTCCGGGACAGTACTTAATGAGCAGTTCTTC
TRBJ2-1 once TRBV18 . CASSLPNLSPNEQFF TGTGCCAGCTCGCTCCCAAACCTGAGTCCCAATGAGCAGTTCTTC
TRBJ2-4 . TRBV6-1 . CASSEQGAKNIQYF TGTGCCAGCAGTGAGCAGGGAGCCAAAAACATTCAGTACTTC
TRBJ2-1 . TRBV20-1 . CSARVSWEQFF TGCAGTGCTAGAGTTAGCTGGGAGCAGTTCTTC
TRBJ2-7 . TRBV6-6 . CASSYQPGTTYEQYF TGTGCCAGCAGTTACCAGCCGGGGACAACCTACGAGCAGTACTTC
TRBJ2-7 . TRBV7-2 TRBD1 CASSPWTGGSEQYF TGTGCCAGCAGCCCCTGGACAGGGGGTAGCGAGCAGTACTTC
TRBJ2-1 . TRBV10-2 . CASSDTGRPTYNEQFF TGCGCCAGCAGTGACACGGGTAGGCCAACCTACAATGAGCAGTTCTTC
TRBJ1-2 once TRBV14 TRBD1 CASSFDRASGYTF TGTGCCAGCAGCTTTGACAGGGCTTCCGGCTACACCTTC
TRBJ2-7 few TRBV2 . CAKRDGSYEQYF TGTGCCAAGAGAGACGGGTCCTACGAGCAGTACTTC
TRBJ2-3 . TRBV18 . CASFFLPIPDTQYF TGTGCCAGCTTTTTTCTACCCATCCCAGATACGCAGTATTTT
TRBJ2-5 . TRBV7-8 TRBD2 CASSTGRAFPETQYF TGTGCCAGCAGCACGGGGAGGGCCTTTCCGGAGACCCAGTACTTC
TRBJ1-1 few TRBV9 . CASSTGSLNTEAFF TGTGCCAGCAGCACAGGGAGTTTGAACACTGAAGCTTTCTTT
TRBJ2-7 . TRBV6-6 TRBD1 CASSSGQGLWSYEQYF TGTGCCAGCAGTTCTGGACAGGGGCTTTGGTCCTACGAGCAGTACTTC
TRBJ1-5 . TRBV11-2 . CASSLDWGGPQHF TGTGCCAGCAGCTTAGATTGGGGGGGGCCCCAGCATTTT
TRBJ1-2 . TRBV9 . CASSPEIVGGYGYTF TGTGCCAGCAGCCCGGAAATTGTCGGCGGCTATGGCTACACCTTC
TRBJ1-1 . TRBV7-2 . CASSLFRAEAFF TGTGCCAGCAGCTTATTCCGCGCTGAAGCTTTCTTT
TRBJ2-5 . TRBV11-3 . CASSQGERETQYF TGTGCCAGCAGCCAAGGGGAGAGAGAGACCCAGTACTTC
TRBJ2-3 . TRBV5-4 TRBD1 CASSLFGTGGKDTQYF TGTGCCAGCAGCTTGTTTGGGACAGGGGGCAAAGATACGCAGTATTTT
TRBJ1-3 . TRBV5-1 TRBD1 CASRDMKTGSAGNTIYF TGCGCCAGCAGAGATATGAAGACAGGGAGCGCTGGAAACACCATATATTTT
TRBJ2-6 . TRBV4-1 . CASSQLLLGAGANVLTF TGCGCCAGCAGCCAACTCCTTCTCGGGGCTGGGGCCAACGTCCTGACTTTC
TRBJ2-7 . TRBV6-6 . CASSPRRASSYEQYF TGTGCCAGCAGCCCCCGGAGGGCCAGCTCCTACGAGCAGTACTTC
TRBJ1-5 once TRBV7-2 . CASSLAGWNQPQHF TGTGCCAGCAGCTTAGCGGGTTGGAATCAGCCCCAGCATTTT
TRBJ1-1 . TRBV5-4 . CASSRIDGNTEAFF TGTGCCAGCAGCCGGATCGACGGGAACACTGAAGCTTTCTTT
TRBJ1-5 . TRBV7-2 . CASSTVGLNNQPQHF TGTGCCAGCAGCACCGTCGGGTTGAACAATCAGCCCCAGCATTTT
TRBJ2-1 once TRBV6-5 . CAARDTNNNEQFF TGTGCCGCCCGGGACACGAATAACAATGAGCAGTTCTTC
TRBJ1-2 . TRBV11-3 TRBD1 CASSLVGDSSPYGYTF TGTGCCAGCAGCTTAGTAGGGGACAGTAGCCCCTATGGCTACACCTTC
TRBJ2-1 . TRBV5-6 TRBD1 CASSSLPGQRYNEQFF TGTGCCAGCAGCTCATTGCCGGGACAGAGATACAATGAGCAGTTCTTC
TRBJ2-7 . TRBV6-1 TRBD1 CASSDRVTPYEQYF TGTGCCAGCAGCGACAGGGTAACCCCCTACGAGCAGTACTTC
TRBJ2-2 . TRBV11-2 . CATRQTNTGELFF TGTGCCACCCGACAGACTAACACCGGGGAGCTGTTTTTT
TRBJ2-2 . TRBV10-3 . CAISERVSGELFF TGTGCCATCAGCGAAAGGGTTTCCGGGGAGCTGTTTTTT
TRBJ1-1 . TRBV5-1 . CASSLEAGENTEAFF TGCGCCAGCAGCTTGGAAGCAGGGGAGAACACTGAAGCTTTCTTT
TRBJ1-2 . TRBV7-9 TRBD1 CASRKWARTGFYGYTF TGTGCCAGCAGAAAGTGGGCCCGGACAGGGTTCTATGGCTACACCTTC
TRBJ2-2 . TRBV5-1 . CASSLARTSTGELFF TGCGCCAGCAGCTTGGCCCGGACATCCACCGGGGAGCTGTTTTTT
TRBJ1-2 . TRBV5-4 TRBD1 CASSPDRGYGYTF TGTGCCAGCAGCCCGGACAGGGGGTATGGCTACACCTTC
TRBJ2-1 . TRBV6-5 TRBD2 CASSVSGRSYNEQFF TGTGCCAGCAGTGTTAGCGGGAGGTCCTACAATGAGCAGTTCTTC
TRBJ2-5 once TRBV9 . CASSESPWGGRETQYF TGTGCCAGCAGCGAATCCCCCTGGGGGGGCAGAGAGACCCAGTACTTC
TRBJ2-7 . TRBV30 TRBD2 CAWSVQARGGQYF TGTGCCTGGAGTGTCCAGGCTCGGGGGGGGCAGTACTTC
TRBJ2-7 . TRBV18 TRBD2 CASAPASGRAYEQYF TGTGCCAGCGCACCAGCTAGCGGGAGGGCCTACGAGCAGTACTTC
TRBJ1-5 . TRBV6-5 . CASSYGSGSNQPQHF TGTGCCAGCAGTTACGGTAGCGGGTCCAATCAGCCCCAGCATTTT
TRBJ2-7 . TRBV10-3 TRBD1 CAISETGAGEQYF TGTGCCATCAGTGAGACAGGGGCGGGCGAGCAGTACTTC
TRBJ2-3 . TRBV7-9 TRBD2 CASSTALGRESGDTQYF TGTGCCAGCAGCACGGCCTTGGGGCGGGAGAGTGGAGATACGCAGTATTTT
TRBJ1-2 . TRBV7-2 TRBD1 CASNRAGTGGSVSGYTF TGTGCCAGCAATCGGGCCGGGACAGGGGGCTCTGTAAGTGGCTACACCTTC
TRBJ1-1 . TRBV14 . CASSQGDTEAFF TGTGCCAGCAGCCAAGGGGACACTGAAGCTTTCTTT
TRBJ2-7 once TRBV19 . CASSIVAGNEQYF TGTGCCAGTAGTATAGTGGCCGGGAACGAGCAGTACTTC
TRBJ1-1 once TRBV11-3 TRBD1 CASSLDRVNTEAFF TGTGCCAGCAGCTTGGACAGGGTGAACACTGAAGCTTTCTTT
TRBJ2-7 few TRBV5-1 TRBD1 CASSLGDRDLHEQYF TGCGCCAGCAGCTTGGGGGACAGGGATCTCCACGAGCAGTACTTC
TRBJ1-2 . TRBV19 TRBD1 CASSPPDRAGDYGYTF TGTGCCAGTAGCCCCCCCGACAGGGCGGGCGACTATGGCTACACCTTC
TRBJ1-3 . TRBV5-1 . CASSLAADHSGNTIYF TGCGCCAGCAGCTTGGCGGCAGATCACTCTGGAAACACCATATATTTT
TRBJ1-3 . TRBV10-3 . CAIRSGSSHIYF TGTGCCATCAGGTCGGGGTCCTCACATATATATTTT
TRBJ2-7 . TRBV14 TRBD1 CASSQVLRTGVGEQYF TGTGCCAGCAGCCAAGTTCTCAGGACAGGGGTTGGCGAGCAGTACTTC
TRBJ2-2 . TRBV9 TRBD2 CASSVVLAGTTSGGELFF TGTGCCAGCAGCGTAGTGCTAGCGGGGACGACGTCTGGCGGGGAGCTGTTTTTT
TRBJ1-2 once TRBV27 . CASRGLAGWSGYTF TGTGCCAGCAGAGGCCTAGCGGGGTGGTCTGGCTACACCTTC
TRBJ2-2 once TRBV11-2 . CASSLGGNRFTGELFF TGTGCCAGCAGCTTAGGGGGGAACAGATTCACCGGGGAGCTGTTTTTT
TRBJ1-4 . TRBV7-9 . CASSPQDRFNEKLFF TGTGCCAGCAGCCCCCAGGACCGCTTTAATGAAAAACTGTTTTTT
TRBJ2-7 . TRBV5-1 TRBD1 CASTYDQQGTSYEQYF TGCGCCAGCACTTATGACCAACAGGGGACCTCCTACGAGCAGTACTTC